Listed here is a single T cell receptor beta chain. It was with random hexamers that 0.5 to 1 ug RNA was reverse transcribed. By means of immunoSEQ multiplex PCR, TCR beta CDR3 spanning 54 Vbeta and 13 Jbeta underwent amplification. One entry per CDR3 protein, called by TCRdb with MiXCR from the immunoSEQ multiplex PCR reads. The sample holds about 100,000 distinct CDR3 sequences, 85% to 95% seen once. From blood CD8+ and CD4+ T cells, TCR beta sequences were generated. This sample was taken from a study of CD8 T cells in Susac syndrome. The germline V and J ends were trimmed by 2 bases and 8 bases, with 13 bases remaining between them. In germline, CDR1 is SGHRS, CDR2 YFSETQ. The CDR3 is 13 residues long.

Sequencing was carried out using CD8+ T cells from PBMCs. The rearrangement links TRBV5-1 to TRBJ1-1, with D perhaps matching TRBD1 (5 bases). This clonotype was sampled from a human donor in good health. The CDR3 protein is CASSFLDGAEAFF. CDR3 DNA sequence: TGCGCCAGCAGCTTTTTGGATGGGGCCGAAGCTTTCTTT.